This T cell receptor (beta chain) originates from a study of T cells after posttransplantation cyclophosphamide. Study-level findings and limits: Tissue-infiltrating T cells from skin or gut overlapped little with blood T cells.

Germline V gives CDR1 SGHRS, CDR2 YFSETQ. Trimming removed 3 bases from V and 3 bases from J; junction bases left unmatched: 2. This CDR3 is built from 15 residues. Some clones are missing from TCRdb's copy, which holds only in-frame ones; the method was immunoSEQ multiplex PCR. The sample lists about 46,000 clones, almost 95% occurring once. A note on this clone: What it binds is unknown.

Sequencing used PBMCs. The receptor was derived from a woman between 50 and 59 years old in good health and a related stem cell transplant donor. The genes are TRBV5-1 and TRBJ2-1, with 11 bases identical to TRBD2. The CDR3 nucleotides are TGCGCCAGCAGCTCCGGACTAGCGGGCTACAATGAGCAGTTCTTC. Its translation: CASSSGLAGYNEQFF.